A selection of T cell receptor beta chains follows, all from one sample in a study of spatial heterogeneity in lung cancer. TCRdb reanalysed the 5' RACE reads using MiXCR and keeps one entry per CDR3 protein. The data contain over 3,500 distinct CDR3 sequences, about a tenth of them singletons. This specimen was lung tumor tissue, taken at surgery. These TCRs come from a female donor with early-stage non-small cell lung cancer. The CDR3 runs from the conserved cysteine through the conserved F or W. The order of the fields is J gene, D gene, V gene, clone size, CDR3 protein, CDR3 DNA. D genes are given only for firm matches. Not all rows give a size; the values are once, few, many and, for expanded clones, a class.

>TRBJ2-5|.|TRBV7-2|.
CASSLEYKGVETQYF
TGTGCCAGCAGCTTAGAGTATAAGGGGGTGGAGACCCAGTACTTC
>TRBJ2-2|TRBD2|TRBV7-8|few
CASSSTSSGELFF
TGTGCCAGCAGCTCGACTAGCTCCGGGGAGCTGTTTTTT
>TRBJ2-7|TRBD2|TRBV20-1|medium-sized
CSARRSGGAAEQYF
TGCAGTGCTAGACGTAGCGGGGGGGCGGCCGAGCAGTACTTC
>TRBJ2-3|.|TRBV7-9|.
CASSGRDRGAHTDTQYF
TGTGCCAGCAGCGGACGGGACCGGGGGGCACACACAGATACGCAGTATTTT
>TRBJ2-2|.|TRBV18|medium-sized
CASSRGREDTGELFF
TGTGCCAGCTCACGGGGCAGGGAAGACACCGGGGAGCTGTTTTTT
>TRBJ2-2|TRBD1|TRBV5-6|medium-sized
CASSLDRGSTGELFF
TGTGCCAGCAGCTTGGACAGGGGCTCAACCGGGGAGCTGTTTTTT
>TRBJ2-1|TRBD2|TRBV11-2|medium-sized
CASSLRGTSPLGYNEQFF
TGTGCCAGCAGCTTACGGGGGACTAGTCCTCTTGGCTACAATGAGCAGTTCTTC
>TRBJ2-3|TRBD2|TRBV10-3|medium-sized
CAISESIGTNTDTQYF
TGTGCCATCAGTGAGTCGATTGGGACTAACACAGATACGCAGTATTTT
>TRBJ2-1|.|TRBV10-2|medium-sized
CASSDPTNEQFF
TGCGCCAGCAGTGACCCCACCAATGAGCAGTTCTTC
>TRBJ2-2|.|TRBV4-1|medium-sized
CASSQDTAGELFF
TGCGCCAGCAGCCAAGATACGGCCGGGGAGCTGTTTTTT
>TRBJ2-3|TRBD2|TRBV7-3|.
CASSYQGTSGGALDTQYF
TGTGCCAGCAGCTACCAAGGCACTAGCGGGGGGGCTTTAGATACGCAGTATTTT
>TRBJ2-3|.|TRBV10-2|medium-sized
CASRGLYSTDTQYF
TGCGCCAGCAGGGGACTCTACAGCACAGATACGCAGTATTTT
>TRBJ2-7|.|TRBV20-1|few
CSARTATYEQYF
TGCAGTGCTAGGACAGCTACCTACGAGCAGTACTTC
>TRBJ2-5|.|TRBV28|few
CASSPQDQETQYF
TGTGCCAGCAGTCCACAGGATCAAGAGACCCAGTACTTC
>TRBJ2-3|TRBD1|TRBV4-3|medium-sized
CASSLTGTGLPTDTQYF
TGCGCCAGCAGCCTAACCGGGACAGGTCTTCCCACAGATACGCAGTATTTT
>TRBJ2-5|TRBD2|TRBV6-9|medium-sized
CASSSACGGEETQYF
TGTGCCAGCAGCTCGGCGTGCGGGGGGGAAGAGACCCAGTACTTC
>TRBJ2-7|.|TRBV20-1|few
CSARRQTNSYEQYF
TGCAGTGCAAGAAGGCAGACTAACTCCTACGAGCAGTACTTC
>TRBJ2-5|TRBD1|TRBV12-3/TRBV12-4|medium-sized
CASSLGDSQETQYF
TGTGCCAGCAGTTTAGGGGACAGCCAAGAGACCCAGTACTTC
>TRBJ2-3|.|TRBV20-1|medium-sized
CSARDGSKGLTDTQYF
TGCAGTGCTAGAGATGGATCCAAGGGCCTCACAGATACGCAGTATTTT
>TRBJ2-7|.|TRBV6-6|medium-sized
CASAVQGFGQYF
TGTGCCAGCGCCGTACAGGGTTTTGGGCAGTACTTC
>TRBJ2-3|TRBD2|TRBV20-1|.
CSAGGGGTDTQYF
TGCAGTGCTGGGGGGGGGGGGACAGATACGCAGTATTTT
>TRBJ2-3|.|TRBV20-1|.
CSARTSWGDTQYF
TGCAGTGCTAGAACTAGTTGGGGAGATACGCAGTATTTT
>TRBJ2-7|.|TRBV18|few
CASSPPIAGANDEQYF
TGTGCCAGCTCACCACCCATAGCAGGGGCAAATGACGAGCAGTACTTC
>TRBJ2-1|.|TRBV6-4|.
CASRSGTRYNEQFF
TGTGCCAGCCGGTCGGGCACTAGGTACAATGAGCAGTTCTTC
>TRBJ1-1|.|TRBV12-3/TRBV12-4|.
CASSFRSWDEAFF
TGTGCCAGCAGTTTCCGGAGTTGGGATGAAGCTTTCTTT
>TRBJ2-2|TRBD1|TRBV15|medium-sized
CATSRDALQGENTGELFF
TGTGCCACCAGCAGAGATGCACTCCAGGGGGAGAACACCGGGGAGCTGTTTTTT
>TRBJ2-5|.|TRBV6-5|few
CASTAGASDETQYF
TGTGCCAGTACCGCGGGGGCGAGTGATGAGACCCAGTACTTC
>TRBJ2-3|TRBD2|TRBV29-1|medium-sized
CSFRLAGVADTQYF
TGCAGCTTTAGACTAGCGGGGGTTGCAGATACGCAGTATTTT
>TRBJ2-5|TRBD2|TRBV3-1|few
CASGTSGGTETQYF
TGTGCCAGCGGGACTAGCGGGGGGACGGAGACCCAGTACTTC
>TRBJ2-1|TRBD1|TRBV7-3|.
CASSLRDTGTGVTNEQFF
TGTGCCAGCAGCTTAAGGGATACCGGGACAGGGGTAACCAATGAGCAGTTCTTC
>TRBJ2-7|TRBD1|TRBV4-1|medium-sized
CASSFGTGSYEQYF
TGCGCCAGCAGCTTTGGGACAGGGAGTTACGAGCAGTACTTC
>TRBJ2-2|.|TRBV3-1|.
CASSQAPRTGELFF
TGTGCCAGCAGCCAAGCACCGAGGACCGGGGAGCTGTTTTTT
>TRBJ2-3|TRBD1|TRBV4-2|few
CASSPGQGMFRTQYF
TGTGCCAGCAGCCCCGGACAGGGGATGTTCAGGACGCAGTATTTT
>TRBJ2-7|.|TRBV20-1|medium-sized
CSARAVAYEQYF
TGCAGTGCTAGAGCAGTAGCCTACGAGCAGTACTTC
>TRBJ1-1|.|TRBV27|medium-sized
CASPERLVMNTEAFF
TGTGCCAGCCCTGAACGACTGGTCATGAACACTGAAGCTTTCTTT
>TRBJ1-5|.|TRBV20-1|.
CSARGGRESNQPQHF
TGCAGTGCTAGAGGCGGCAGGGAATCCAATCAGCCCCAGCATTTT
>TRBJ1-1|.|TRBV9|medium-sized
CASSVAAVQGKTEAFF
TGTGCCAGCAGCGTAGCCGCAGTACAGGGTAAGACTGAAGCTTTCTTT
>TRBJ1-5|TRBD1|TRBV12-3/TRBV12-4|medium-sized
CASSSSGQGQPQHF
TGTGCCAGCAGTAGTTCGGGACAGGGTCAGCCCCAGCATTTT
>TRBJ1-1|.|TRBV6-2/TRBV6-3|few
CASSYRKNFKGALGMNTEAFF
TGTGCCAGCAGTTACCGGAAGAACTTCAAAGGGGCGTTGGGAATGAACACTGAAGCTTTCTTT
>TRBJ2-1|TRBD1|TRBV5-1|medium-sized
CASSLAGQGATNEQFF
TGCGCCAGCAGCTTGGCCGGACAGGGGGCTACGAATGAGCAGTTCTTC
>TRBJ2-2|TRBD2|TRBV11-3|.
CASSGLAGELFF
TGTGCCAGCAGCGGACTAGCCGGGGAGCTGTTTTTT
>TRBJ1-2|.|TRBV20-1|large
CSAWDGVGDYGYTF
TGCAGTGCCTGGGACGGTGTAGGGGACTATGGCTACACCTTC
>TRBJ1-3|.|TRBV6-2/TRBV6-3|medium-sized
CASSYSASSGNTIYF
TGTGCCAGCAGTTACTCGGCAAGCTCTGGAAACACCATATATTTT
>TRBJ1-6|TRBD1|TRBV6-2/TRBV6-3|.
CASSYSTVTGNSPLHF
TGTGCCAGCAGTTACTCGACAGTGACAGGGAATTCACCCCTCCACTTT
>TRBJ1-5|.|TRBV20-1|medium-sized
CSAGTPAGNQPQHF
TGCAGTGCTGGGACCCCGGCGGGCAATCAGCCCCAGCATTTT
>TRBJ2-1|.|TRBV7-2|few
CASSSRVYNEQFF
TGTGCCAGCAGCTCCCGAGTCTACAATGAGCAGTTCTTC
>TRBJ1-5|.|TRBV5-1|medium-sized
CASSLGSGGNQPQHF
TGCGCCAGCAGCTTGGGCTCAGGGGGCAATCAGCCCCAGCATTTT
>TRBJ1-2|.|TRBV6-5|few
CASSYGDFYGYTF
TGTGCCAGCAGTTACGGCGACTTCTATGGCTACACCTTC
>TRBJ2-6|.|TRBV4-2|few
CASSSPGLPFSGANVLTF
TGTGCCAGCAGCTCGCCGGGACTCCCATTCTCTGGGGCCAACGTCCTGACTTTC
>TRBJ1-2|TRBD1|TRBV20-1|medium-sized
CSARDRVPGGSYGYTF
TGCAGTGCTAGAGATCGGGTGCCAGGGGGCAGCTATGGCTACACCTTC